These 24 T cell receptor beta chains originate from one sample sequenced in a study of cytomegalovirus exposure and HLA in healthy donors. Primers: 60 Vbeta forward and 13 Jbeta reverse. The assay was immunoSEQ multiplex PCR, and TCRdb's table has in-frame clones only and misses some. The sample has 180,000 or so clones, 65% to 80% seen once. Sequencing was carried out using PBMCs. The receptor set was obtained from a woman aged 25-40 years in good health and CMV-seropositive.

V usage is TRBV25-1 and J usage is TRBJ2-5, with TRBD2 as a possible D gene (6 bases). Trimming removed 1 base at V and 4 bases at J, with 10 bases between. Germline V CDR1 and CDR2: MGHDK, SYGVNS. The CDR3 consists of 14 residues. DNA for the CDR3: TGTGCCAGCAGTGAATCCCTCGGGGGAGAGACCCAGTACTTC. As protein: CASSESLGGETQYF.

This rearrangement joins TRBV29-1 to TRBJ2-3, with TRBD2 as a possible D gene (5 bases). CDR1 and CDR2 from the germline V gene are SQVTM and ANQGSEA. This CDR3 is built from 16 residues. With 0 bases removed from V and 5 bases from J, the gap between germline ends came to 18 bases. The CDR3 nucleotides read TGCAGCGTTGAAGATATGGGAGCGACTTGGGTAGATACGCAGTATTTT. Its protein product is CSVEDMGATWVDTQYF.

The CDR3 DNA follows: TGTGCCAGCAGCTTAGGAGTCGACAGGGTTTACACTGAAGCTTTCTTT. It specifies CASSLGVDRVYTEAFF. The chain couples TRBV11-2 to TRBJ1-1; 7 bases fit TRBD1. The germline CDR1 and CDR2 sequences are SGHAT and FQNNGV. The CDR3 loop spans 16 amino acids. Trimming cost V 1 base and J 3 bases; bases outside gene matches: 8.

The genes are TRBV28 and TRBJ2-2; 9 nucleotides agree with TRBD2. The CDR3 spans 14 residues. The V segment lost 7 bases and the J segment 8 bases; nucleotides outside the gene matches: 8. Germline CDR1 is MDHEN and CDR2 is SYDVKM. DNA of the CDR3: TGTGCCAGCACCCTACTCGGACTAGCGGGGGAGCTGTTTTTT. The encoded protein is CASTLLGLAGELFF.

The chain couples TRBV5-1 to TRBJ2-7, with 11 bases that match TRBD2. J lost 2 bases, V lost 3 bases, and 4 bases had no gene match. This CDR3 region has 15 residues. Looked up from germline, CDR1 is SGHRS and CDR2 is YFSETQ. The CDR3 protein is CASSSGTSGTYEQYF. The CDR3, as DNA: TGCGCCAGCAGCTCCGGGACTAGCGGTACCTACGAGCAGTACTTC.

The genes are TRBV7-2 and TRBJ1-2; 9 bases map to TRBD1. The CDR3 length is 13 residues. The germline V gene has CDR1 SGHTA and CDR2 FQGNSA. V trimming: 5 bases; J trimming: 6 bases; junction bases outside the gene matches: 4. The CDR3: CASSPRTGDGYTF. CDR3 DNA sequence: TGTGCCAGCAGCCCGAGGACAGGGGATGGCTACACCTTC.

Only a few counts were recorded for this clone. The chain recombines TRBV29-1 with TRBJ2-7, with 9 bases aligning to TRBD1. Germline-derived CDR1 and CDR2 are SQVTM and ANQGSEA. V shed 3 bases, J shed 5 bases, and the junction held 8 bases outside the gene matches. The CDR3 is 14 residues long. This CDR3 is CSVDSGTGIHEQYF. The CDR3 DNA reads TGCAGCGTTGACTCCGGGACAGGGATACACGAGCAGTACTTC.

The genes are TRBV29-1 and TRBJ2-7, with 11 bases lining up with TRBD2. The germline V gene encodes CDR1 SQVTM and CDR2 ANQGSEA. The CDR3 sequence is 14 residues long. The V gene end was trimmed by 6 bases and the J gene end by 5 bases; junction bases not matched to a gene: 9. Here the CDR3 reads CSVRDRLAGNEQYF. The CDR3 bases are TGCAGCGTCCGGGACAGACTAGCGGGGAACGAGCAGTACTTC.

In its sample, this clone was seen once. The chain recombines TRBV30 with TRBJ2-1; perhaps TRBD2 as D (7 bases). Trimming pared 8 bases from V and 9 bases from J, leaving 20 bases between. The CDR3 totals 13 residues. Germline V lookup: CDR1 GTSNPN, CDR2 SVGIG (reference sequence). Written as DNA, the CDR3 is TGTGCCACTAATCGGGGGGCCGGGCGTGAGCAGTTCTTC. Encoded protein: CATNRGAGREQFF. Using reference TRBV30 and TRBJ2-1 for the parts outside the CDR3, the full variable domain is SQTIHQWPATLVQPVGSPLSLECTVEGTSNPNLYWYRQAAGRGLQLLFYSVGIGQISSEVPQNLSASRPQDRQFILSSKKLLLSDSGFYLCATNRGAGREQFFGPGTRLTVL.

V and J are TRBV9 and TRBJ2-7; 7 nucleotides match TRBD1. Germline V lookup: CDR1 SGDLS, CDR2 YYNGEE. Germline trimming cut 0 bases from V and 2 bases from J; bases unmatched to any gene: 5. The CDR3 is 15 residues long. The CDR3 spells CASSVGSGTAYEQYF. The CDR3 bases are TGTGCCAGCAGCGTAGGATCGGGGACAGCCTACGAGCAGTACTTC.

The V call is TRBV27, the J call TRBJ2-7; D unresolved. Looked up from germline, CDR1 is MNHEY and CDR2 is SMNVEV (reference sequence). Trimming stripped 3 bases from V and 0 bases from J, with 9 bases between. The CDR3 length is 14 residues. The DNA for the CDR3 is TGTGCCAGCAGTTTTTACGCCTACTCCTACGAGCAGTACTTC. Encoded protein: CASSFYAYSYEQYF.

The CDR3 region has the DNA TGTGCCAGCAGCTTGGGGGGGGGCTATAGGAATGAGCAGTTCTTC. Protein: CASSLGGGYRNEQFF. V and J are TRBV5-6 and TRBJ2-1; possible D gene TRBD2, 7 bases. Per the germline V gene, CDR1 is SGHDT and CDR2 is YYEEEE. Trimming took 0 bases from V and 7 from J, leaving 14 bases between them. The CDR3 length is 15 residues. Complete variable domain (other parts from reference TRBV5-6 and TRBJ2-1): DAGVTQSPTHLIKTRGQQVTLRCSPKSGHDTVSWYQQALGQGPQFIFQYYEEEERQRGNFPDRFSGHQFPNYSSELNVNALLLGDSALYLCASSLGGGYRNEQFFGPGTRLTVL.

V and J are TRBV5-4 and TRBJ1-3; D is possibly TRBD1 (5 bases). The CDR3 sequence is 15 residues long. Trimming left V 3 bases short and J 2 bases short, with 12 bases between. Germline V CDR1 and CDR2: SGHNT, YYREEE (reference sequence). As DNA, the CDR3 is TGTGCCAGCAGCTCGAAAGGGGTTCCTGGAAACACCATATATTTT. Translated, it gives CASSSKGVPGNTIYF.

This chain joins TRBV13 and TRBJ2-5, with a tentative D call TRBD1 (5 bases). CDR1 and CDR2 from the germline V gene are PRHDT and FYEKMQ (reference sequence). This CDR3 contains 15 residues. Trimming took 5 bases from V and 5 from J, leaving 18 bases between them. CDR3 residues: CASSLGQGISETQYF. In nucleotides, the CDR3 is TGTGCCAGCAGCCTGGGGCAGGGAATCTCGGAGACCCAGTACTTC. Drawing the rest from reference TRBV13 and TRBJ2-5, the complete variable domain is AAGVIQSPRHLIKEKRETATLKCYPIPRHDTVYWYQQGPGQDPQFLISFYEKMQSDKGSIPDRFSAQQFSDYHSELNMSSLELGDSALYFCASSLGQGISETQYFGPGTRLLVL.

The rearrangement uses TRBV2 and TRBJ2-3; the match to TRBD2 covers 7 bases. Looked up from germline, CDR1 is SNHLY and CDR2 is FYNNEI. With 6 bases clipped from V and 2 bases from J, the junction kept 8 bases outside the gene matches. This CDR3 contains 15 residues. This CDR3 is CASRGEGGVTDTQYF. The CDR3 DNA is TGTGCCAGCAGGGGGGAGGGCGGGGTCACAGATACGCAGTATTTT.

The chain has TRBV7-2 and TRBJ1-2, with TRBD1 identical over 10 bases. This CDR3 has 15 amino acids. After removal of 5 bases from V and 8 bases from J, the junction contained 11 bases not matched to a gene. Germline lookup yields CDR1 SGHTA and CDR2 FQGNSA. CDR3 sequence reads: CASSPSPGQGEGYTF. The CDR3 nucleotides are TGTGCCAGCAGCCCGAGCCCTGGACAGGGGGAAGGCTACACCTTC.

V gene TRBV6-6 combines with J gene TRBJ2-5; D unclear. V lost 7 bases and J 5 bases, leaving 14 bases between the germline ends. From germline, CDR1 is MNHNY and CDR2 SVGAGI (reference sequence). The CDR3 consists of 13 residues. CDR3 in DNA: TGTGCCAGCACTGGGCCGGCTTATGAGACCCAGTACTTC. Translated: CASTGPAYETQYF.

The DNA of the CDR3 is TGTGCCAGCAGTGAGGAATATTGGGGCGCTGGAAACACCATATATTTT. Translation gives CASSEEYWGAGNTIYF. This chain connects TRBV2 to TRBJ1-3, with D perhaps matching TRBD1 (5 bases). The CDR3 has 16 residues. Germline-derived CDR1 and CDR2 are SNHLY and FYNNEI. V was pared by 3 bases and J by 2 bases, with 14 bases between. Based on the CDR3 plus reference TRBV2 and TRBJ1-3, the full variable domain is EPEVTQTPSHQVTQMGQEVILRCVPISNHLYFYWYRQILGQKVEFLVSFYNNEISEKSEIFDDQFSVERPDGSNFTLKIRSTKLEDSAMYFCASSEEYWGAGNTIYFGEGSWLTVV.

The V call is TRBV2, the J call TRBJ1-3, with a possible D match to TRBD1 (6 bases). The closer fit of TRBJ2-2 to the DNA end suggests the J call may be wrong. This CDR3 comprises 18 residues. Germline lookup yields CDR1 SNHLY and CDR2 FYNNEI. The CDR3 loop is CASSDYRDLSRGTGELFF. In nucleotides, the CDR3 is TGTGCCAGCAGTGATTACAGGGATCTTTCCCGAGGCACCGGGGAGCTGTTTTTT.

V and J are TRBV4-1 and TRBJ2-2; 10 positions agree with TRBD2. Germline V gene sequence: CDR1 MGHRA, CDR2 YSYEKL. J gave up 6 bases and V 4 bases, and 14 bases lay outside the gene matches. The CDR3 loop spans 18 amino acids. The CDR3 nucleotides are TGCGCCAGCAGCCCTCTAGCGGGGGCGGTCCCACGTTCCGGGGAGCTGTTTTTT. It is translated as CASSPLAGAVPRSGELFF.

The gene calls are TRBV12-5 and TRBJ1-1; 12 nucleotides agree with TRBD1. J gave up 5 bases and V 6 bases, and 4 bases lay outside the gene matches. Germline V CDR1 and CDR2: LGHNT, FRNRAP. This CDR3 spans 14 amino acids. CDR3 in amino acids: CASGGQGAGTEAFF. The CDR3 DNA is TGTGCTAGTGGGGGACAGGGGGCGGGTACTGAAGCTTTCTTT.

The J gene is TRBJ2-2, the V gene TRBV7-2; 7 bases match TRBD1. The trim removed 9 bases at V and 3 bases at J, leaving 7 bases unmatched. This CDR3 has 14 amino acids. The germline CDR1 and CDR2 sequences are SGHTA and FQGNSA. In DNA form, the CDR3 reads TGTGCCAGTCAAACGGGACAGCACACCGGGGAGCTGTTTTTT. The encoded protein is CASQTGQHTGELFF.

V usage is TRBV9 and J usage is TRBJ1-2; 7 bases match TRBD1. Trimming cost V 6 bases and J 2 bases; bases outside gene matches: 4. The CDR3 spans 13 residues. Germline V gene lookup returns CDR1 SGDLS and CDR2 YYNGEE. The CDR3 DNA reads TGTGCCAGCAAGTCGGGACAGAACTATGGCTACACCTTC. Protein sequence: CASKSGQNYGYTF.

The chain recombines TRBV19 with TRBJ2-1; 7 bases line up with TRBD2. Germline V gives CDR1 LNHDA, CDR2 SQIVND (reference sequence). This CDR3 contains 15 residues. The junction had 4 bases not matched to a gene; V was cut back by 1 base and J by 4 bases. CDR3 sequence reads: CASSIVVSGYNEQFF. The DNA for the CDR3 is TGTGCCAGTAGTATAGTGGTTAGCGGGTACAATGAGCAGTTCTTC.